This TCR beta chain is drawn from a study of T cell responses to AZD1222 COVID-19 vaccine. Concerning this clone itself: Antigen unknown.

This CDR3 has 12 residues. Germline CDR1 MDHEN, CDR2 SYDVKM. V was trimmed by 3 bases and J by 11 bases, leaving 13 bases between them. Study results and limitations: There were vaccine-associated CD4 TCRs across spike, dominant at 160-218 and 743-854. Females made up more of the donors, who were largely white British, and clonal diversity may have come out too low. After the peak T cell response, and only then, were repertoires sampled. Seropositive at baseline were only a handful of AZD1222 recipients.

Libraries were prepared by immunoSEQ multiplex PCR; TCRdb keeps only in-frame clonotypes and omits some of them. The sample holds roughly 80,000 clones; about 89% are singletons and the top ten take roughly 4.5%. The sequencing here drew on peripheral blood, taken on day 0 of MenACWY control vaccination. This clonotype was sampled from an adult in good health. The chain joins TRBV28 to TRBJ1-1; D is unclear. Written as DNA, the CDR3 is TGTGCCAGCAGTTTCTCCGGCGGGGAGGCTTTCTTT. Amino acid sequence: CASSFSGGEAFF.